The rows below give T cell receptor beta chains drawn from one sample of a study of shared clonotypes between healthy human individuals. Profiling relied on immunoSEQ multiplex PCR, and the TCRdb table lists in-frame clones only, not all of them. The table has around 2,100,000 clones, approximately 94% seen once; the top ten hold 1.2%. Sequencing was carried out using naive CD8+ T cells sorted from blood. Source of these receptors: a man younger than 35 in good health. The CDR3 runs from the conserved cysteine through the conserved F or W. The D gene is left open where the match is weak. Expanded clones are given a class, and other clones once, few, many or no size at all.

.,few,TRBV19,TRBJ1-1,CASSSVVWQGSTEAFF,TGTGCCAGTAGTAGTGTTGTTTGGCAGGGCAGTACTGAAGCTTTCTTT
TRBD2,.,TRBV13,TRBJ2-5,CASSSGTSGQETQYF,TGTGCCAGCAGCTCTGGGACTAGCGGACAAGAGACCCAGTACTTC
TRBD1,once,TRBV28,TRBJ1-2,CASSWSRDRGGYGYTF,TGTGCCAGCAGCTGGTCCAGGGACAGGGGTGGCTATGGCTACACCTTC
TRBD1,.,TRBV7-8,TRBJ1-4,CASSLEGQTWEKLFF,TGTGCCAGCAGCTTAGAGGGACAGACTTGGGAAAAACTGTTTTTT
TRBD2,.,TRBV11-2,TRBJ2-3,CASSRFRSGRGEDTQYF,TGTGCCAGCAGCCGGTTCAGGAGCGGGAGAGGAGAAGATACGCAGTATTTT
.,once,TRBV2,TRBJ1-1,CASSHTEAFF,TGTGCCAGCTCCCACACTGAAGCTTTCTTT
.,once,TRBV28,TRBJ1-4,CASSPDLRTDANEKLFF,TGTGCCAGCAGTCCGGACCTTCGGACAGATGCTAATGAAAAACTGTTTTTT
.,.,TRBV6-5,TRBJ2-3,CASSYATGSTDTQYF,TGTGCCAGCAGTTACGCCACCGGGTCGACAGATACGCAGTATTTT
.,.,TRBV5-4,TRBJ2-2,CASSSGMDPGELFF,TGTGCCAGCAGCTCAGGGATGGATCCCGGGGAGCTGTTTTTT
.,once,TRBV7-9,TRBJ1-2,CASGDTQIAVYGYTF,TGTGCCAGCGGGGACACCCAGATTGCTGTCTATGGCTACACCTTC
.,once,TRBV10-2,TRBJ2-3,CASTDLFWADTQYF,TGCGCCAGCACGGACCTGTTCTGGGCAGATACGCAGTATTTT
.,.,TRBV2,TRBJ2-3,CASLDRLDDTQYF,TGTGCCAGCTTAGACAGGCTGGATGATACGCAGTATTTT
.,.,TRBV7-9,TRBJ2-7,CASSLDLYEQYF,TGTGCCAGCAGCTTAGACCTCTACGAGCAGTACTTC
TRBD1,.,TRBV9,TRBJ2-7,CASSAALGTGKGYEQYF,TGTGCCAGCAGCGCGGCCCTTGGGACAGGGAAAGGCTACGAGCAGTACTTC
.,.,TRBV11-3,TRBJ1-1,CASSLFPRGANTEAFF,TGTGCCAGCAGCTTATTCCCCCGGGGAGCAAACACTGAAGCTTTCTTT
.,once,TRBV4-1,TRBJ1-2,CASSQDTRVGYGYTF,TGCGCCAGCAGCCAAGATACTAGGGTCGGCTATGGCTACACCTTC
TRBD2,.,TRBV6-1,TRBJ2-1,CASTGGAYNEQFF,TGTGCCAGCACCGGGGGGGCCTACAATGAGCAGTTCTTC
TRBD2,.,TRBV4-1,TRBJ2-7,CASSLRTSDYEQYF,TGCGCCAGCAGCCTAAGGACTAGCGACTACGAGCAGTACTTC
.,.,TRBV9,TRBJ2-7,CASSVALASYEQYF,TGTGCCAGCAGCGTAGCTCTAGCTTCCTACGAGCAGTACTTC
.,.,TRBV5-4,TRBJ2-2,CASSPLWGGTGELFF,TGTGCCAGCAGCCCCCTTTGGGGCGGCACCGGGGAGCTGTTTTTT
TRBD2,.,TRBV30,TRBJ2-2,CAWRSGGSGELFF,TGTGCCTGGAGGAGCGGGGGGAGCGGGGAGCTGTTTTTT
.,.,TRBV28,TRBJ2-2,CASSFRVTGELFF,TGTGCCAGCAGTTTTCGGGTAACCGGGGAGCTGTTTTTT
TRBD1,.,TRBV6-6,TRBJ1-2,CASTEDRSYGYTF,TGTGCCAGCACCGAGGACAGGTCATATGGCTACACCTTC
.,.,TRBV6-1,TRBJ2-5,CASSLPGQETQYF,TGTGCCAGCAGCCTACCGGGCCAAGAGACCCAGTACTTC